This paragraph reports one T cell receptor (beta chain). This entry belongs to a study of blood T cell repertoires in COVID-19. For the study at large: Spain, Italy and the United States supplied samples that represented acute and convalescent COVID-19. T cells, B-cell-depleted T cells, or PBMCs supplied cDNA or gDNA.

Contact with a PCR-confirmed or clinician-diagnosed COVID-19 case occurred within 2 weeks of entry. Germline values: CDR1 SGHRS, CDR2 YFSETQ. V was shortened by 5 bases and J by 2 bases, with 8 bases between the two germline ends. CDR3 size: 13 residues. Clones were sequenced by immunoSEQ multiplex PCR, and TCRdb holds only the in-frame ones, with some missing. The sample records about 140,000 clones, around 80% being singletons. The sample taken for sequencing was PBMCs or T cells enriched from blood (not recorded which). The chain combines TRBV5-1 with TRBJ1-3, with D possibly matching TRBD1 (6 bases). This sequence was found in a woman younger than 35 who had been exposed to COVID-19. The CDR3 loop reads CASSRTAGNTIYF. DNA of the CDR3: TGCGCCAGCAGTCGGACAGCTGGAAACACCATATATTTT.